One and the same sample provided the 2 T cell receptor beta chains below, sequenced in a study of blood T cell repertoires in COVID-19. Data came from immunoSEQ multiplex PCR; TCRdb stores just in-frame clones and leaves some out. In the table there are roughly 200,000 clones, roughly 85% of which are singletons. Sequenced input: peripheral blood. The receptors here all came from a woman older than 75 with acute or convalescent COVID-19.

The CDR3 DNA follows: TGTGCCAGCAGCTTCAGCGGGAAAACCATGGGCGAGCAGTTCTTC. Translation gives CASSFSGKTMGEQFF. This chain joins TRBV11-2 and TRBJ2-1; 7 positions agree with TRBD2. The junction had 12 bases not matched to a gene; V was cut back by 3 bases and J by 10 bases. Germline CDR1 SGHAT, CDR2 FQNNGV. The CDR3 loop spans 15 amino acids.

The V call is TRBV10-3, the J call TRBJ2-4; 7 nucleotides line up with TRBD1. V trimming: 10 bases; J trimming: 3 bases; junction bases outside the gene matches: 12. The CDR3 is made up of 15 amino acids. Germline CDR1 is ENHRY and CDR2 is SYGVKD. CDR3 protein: CASRDEGAGKNIQYF. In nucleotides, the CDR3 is TGTGCCAGCCGCGATGAGGGGGCAGGCAAAAACATTCAGTACTTC.